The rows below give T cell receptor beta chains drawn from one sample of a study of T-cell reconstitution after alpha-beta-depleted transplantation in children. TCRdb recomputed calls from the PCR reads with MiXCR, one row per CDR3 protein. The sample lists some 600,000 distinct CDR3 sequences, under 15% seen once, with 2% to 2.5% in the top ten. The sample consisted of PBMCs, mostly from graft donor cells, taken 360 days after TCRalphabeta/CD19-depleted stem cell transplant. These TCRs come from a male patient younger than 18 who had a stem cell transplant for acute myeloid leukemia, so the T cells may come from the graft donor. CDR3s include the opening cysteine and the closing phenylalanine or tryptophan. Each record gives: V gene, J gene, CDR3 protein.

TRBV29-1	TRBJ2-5	CSVDRLPGKGETQYF
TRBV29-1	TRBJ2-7	CSVGGFGLAGRNEQYF
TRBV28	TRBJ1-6	CASRALRRLSGSPLHF
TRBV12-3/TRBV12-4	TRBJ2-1	CASRTGDSYNEQFF
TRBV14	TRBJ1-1	CASSLSPSEITEAFF
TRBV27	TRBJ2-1	CASSPWVAGGSSYNEQFF
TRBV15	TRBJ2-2	CATAGGIFGTGELFF
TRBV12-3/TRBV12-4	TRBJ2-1	CASSLRLTPSYNEQFF
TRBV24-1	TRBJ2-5	CDQPAEAIAPGEETQYF
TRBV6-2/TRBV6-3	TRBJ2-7	CASSLFTGGRYYEQYF
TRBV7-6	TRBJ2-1	CASSPFGNEQFF
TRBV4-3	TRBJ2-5	CASSQDLAGGPEETQYF
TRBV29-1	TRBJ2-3	CSARTGGADTQYF
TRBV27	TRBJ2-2	CASSLSEHTGELFF
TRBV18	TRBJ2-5	CASSPGQSQETQYF
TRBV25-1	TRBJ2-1	CASSPGLAGVGEQFF
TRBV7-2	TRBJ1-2	CASSPAGHIYTF
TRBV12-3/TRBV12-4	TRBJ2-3	CASNPTSGMDTQYF
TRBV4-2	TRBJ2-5	CASSPNAGGGSPHQETQYF
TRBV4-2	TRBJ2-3	CASSQGGVTSSTADTQYF
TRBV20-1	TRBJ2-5	CSARHKETQYF
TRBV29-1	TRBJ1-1	CSATHGTGTTEAFF
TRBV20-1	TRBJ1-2	CSARFAYSNYGYTF
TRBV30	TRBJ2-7	CAWSGGHSYEQYF
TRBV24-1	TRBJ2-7	CATSDPQGIAYEQYF
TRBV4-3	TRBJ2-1	CASSQHHYNEQFF
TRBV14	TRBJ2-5	CASSPLGTPEKYQETQYF